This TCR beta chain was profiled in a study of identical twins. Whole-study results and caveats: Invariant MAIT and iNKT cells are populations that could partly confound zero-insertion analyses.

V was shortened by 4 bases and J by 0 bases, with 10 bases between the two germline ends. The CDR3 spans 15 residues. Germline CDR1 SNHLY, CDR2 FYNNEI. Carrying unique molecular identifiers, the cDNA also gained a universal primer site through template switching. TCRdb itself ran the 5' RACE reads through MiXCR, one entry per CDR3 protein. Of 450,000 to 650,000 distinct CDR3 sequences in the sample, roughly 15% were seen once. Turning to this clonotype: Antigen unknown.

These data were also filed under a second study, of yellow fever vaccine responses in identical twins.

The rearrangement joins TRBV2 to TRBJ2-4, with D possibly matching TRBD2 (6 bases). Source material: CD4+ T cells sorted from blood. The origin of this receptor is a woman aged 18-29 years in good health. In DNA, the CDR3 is TGTGCCAGCAGTGTTGGACTACTAGCCAAAAACATTCAGTACTTC. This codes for CASSVGLLAKNIQYF.